These 10 T cell receptor beta chains originate from one sample sequenced in a study of CD8 T cells in ankylosing spondylitis. TCRdb recomputed calls from the 5' RACE reads with MiXCR, one row per CDR3 protein. Of fewer than 250,000 distinct CDR3 sequences detected, under 30% appear once; the ten largest clones hold under 8%. Sequencing used blood, either unsorted or a sorted T cell fraction (not recorded which). All receptors derive from a male donor with ankylosing spondylitis or in good health (not recorded which).

In its sample, this clonotype was seen many times. V usage is TRBV5-1 and J usage is TRBJ1-1; D possibly corresponds to TRBD1 (5 bases). The V gene lost 2 bases and the J gene lost 8 bases, with 13 bases spanning the gap. This CDR3 has 13 residues. Germline CDR1 is SGHRS and CDR2 is YFSETQ. The CDR3 region is CASSFGDSDEAFF. CDR3 nucleotides: TGCGCCAGCAGCTTTGGGGACTCGGACGAAGCTTTCTTT.

At least ten counts were recorded for this clonotype. The rearrangement links TRBV5-1 to TRBJ2-2, with a weak D call TRBD1 (5 bases). V was trimmed by 0 bases and J by 3 bases, leaving 9 bases between them. CDR3 size: 15 residues. CDR1 and CDR2 (germline): SGHRS, YFSETQ. The CDR3 nucleotides are TGCGCCAGCAGCTTGGAGGGGTCTTACACCGGGGAGCTGTTTTTT. Its protein product is CASSLEGSYTGELFF.

The chain has TRBV5-1 and TRBJ1-6; TRBD1 matches 7 bases. V dropped 4 bases and J dropped 10; count of bases not matched to a gene: 8. CDR1 and CDR2 (germline): SGHRS, YFSETQ. This CDR3 comprises 14 residues. The CDR3 reads CASSPQGSNSPLHF. Written as DNA, the CDR3 is TGCGCCAGCAGCCCACAGGGGAGTAACTCACCCCTCCACTTT.

This clonotype was seen ten or more times. The CDR3 reads CSARLGDSQGNTIYF. CDR3 sequence (DNA): TGCAGTGCTAGACTAGGAGACAGCCAAGGAAACACCATATATTTT. The chain couples TRBV20-1 to TRBJ1-3, with D perhaps matching TRBD1 (5 bases). Per germline, CDR1 DFQATT and CDR2 SNEGSKA (reference sequence). V was clipped by 2 bases and J by 4 bases, with 15 bases between them. The CDR3 consists of 15 residues.

The table lists this clonotype with many counts. The chain combines TRBV7-9 with TRBJ2-1; 8 bases align to TRBD2. The junction had 3 bases not matched to a gene; V was cut back by 1 base and J by 7 bases. There are 14 residues in the CDR3. Germline lookup yields CDR1 SEHNR and CDR2 FQNEAQ (reference sequence). The CDR3 DNA reads TGTGCCAGCAGCTTAGAACTAGCGGTTAATGAGCAGTTCTTC. Residues: CASSLELAVNEQFF.

This clonotype was detected many times. This sequence joins TRBV29-1 and TRBJ2-1; unclear D gene. Germline V gives CDR1 SQVTM, CDR2 ANQGSEA. V was shortened by 4 bases and J by 2 bases, with 12 bases between the two germline ends. The CDR3 sequence is 14 residues long. The CDR3 reads CSVVVGVTYNEQFF. CDR3 DNA sequence: TGCAGCGTTGTAGTCGGTGTCACCTACAATGAGCAGTTCTTC.

Ten or more counts support this clonotype. The chain is built from TRBV6-1 and TRBJ2-5, with D uncertain. This CDR3 is built from 16 residues. CDR1 MNHNS and CDR2 SASEGT come from the germline V gene. V lost 5 bases, J lost 5 bases, and 21 bases lay in between. DNA for the CDR3: TGTGCCAGCAGTCAATTGCGGACCTTCTCAGCTGAGACCCAGTACTTC. Its translation is CASSQLRTFSAETQYF.

The chain employs TRBV20-1 and TRBJ2-7; no clear D. The germline gives CDR1 DFQATT, CDR2 SNEGSKA (reference sequence). The CDR3 is made up of 15 amino acids. V gave up 5 bases and J gave up 0 bases, with 17 bases separating them. The CDR3 bases are TGCAGTGCTCAAAGTCTTGTACCTACCTCCTACGAGCAGTACTTC. Its translation: CSAQSLVPTSYEQYF.

This clonotype has ten or more counts. The CDR3 reads CASSWENEQFF. CDR3 bases: TGTGCCAGCAGTTGGGAGAATGAGCAGTTCTTC. The chain couples TRBV6-1 to TRBJ2-1; TRBD2 is a possible D gene (5 bases). This CDR3 comprises 11 residues. V was cut by 5 bases and J by 7 bases, with 6 bases left in between. Germline V CDR1 and CDR2: MNHNS, SASEGT.

This clonotype was counted between two and nine times. Written as DNA, the CDR3 is TGCGCCAGCAGCCTAACCGGTCTTCCCCATGAAAAACTGTTTTTT. It specifies CASSLTGLPHEKLFF. This chain connects TRBV4-3 to TRBJ1-4, with unresolved D. The CDR3 covers 15 residues. Between the trimmed V and J ends, which lost 4 bases and 6 bases, there was a span of 15 bases. Germline V gene lookup returns CDR1 LGHNA and CDR2 YSLEER.